This is a list of T cell receptor beta chains from one sample in a study of cytomegalovirus exposure and HLA in healthy donors. The assay was immunoSEQ multiplex PCR, and TCRdb's table has in-frame clones only and misses some. The table records around 230,000 clones, about three quarters of them present only once. Sample: PBMCs. Receptors were obtained from a male donor in good health and CMV-seronegative. Both conserved end residues are part of each CDR3. The D gene is left open where the match is weak. Only some rows state a clone size, as once, few, many or a class for expanded clones.

TRBV28	NA	TRBJ1-1	NA	CASSLVGGTEAFF	TGTGCCAGCAGTTTAGTCGGGGGCACTGAAGCTTTCTTT
TRBV6-7	NA	TRBJ2-1	NA	CASSYSRSDNEQFF	TGTGCCAGCAGTTACTCGAGGTCTGACAATGAGCAGTTCTTC
TRBV29-1	once	TRBJ2-1	NA	CSVENQRTYNEQFF	TGCAGCGTTGAGAATCAGCGGACTTACAATGAGCAGTTCTTC
TRBV7-2	NA	TRBJ2-3	NA	CASSLLGARTDTQYF	TGTGCCAGCAGCTTACTTGGGGCGCGCACAGATACGCAGTATTTT
TRBV28	NA	TRBJ1-5	NA	CASSLSQHF	TGTGCCAGCAGCCTGTCCCAGCATTTT
TRBV25-1	NA	TRBJ1-4	TRBD1	CASSEWTGKEELFF	TGTGCCAGCAGTGAATGGACAGGGAAGGAAGAACTGTTTTTT
TRBV5-6	NA	TRBJ2-3	NA	CASGLSWAGPTDTQYF	TGTGCCAGCGGACTTTCATGGGCGGGGCCCACAGATACGCAGTATTTT
TRBV5-6	NA	TRBJ1-1	NA	CASSLATVMNTEAFF	TGTGCCAGCAGCTTGGCCACAGTGATGAACACTGAAGCTTTCTTT
TRBV5-8	NA	TRBJ2-3	NA	CASSLGSLTDTQYF	TGTGCCAGCAGCTTGGGAAGCCTCACAGATACGCAGTATTTT
TRBV7-2	NA	TRBJ1-1	TRBD1	CASSLDGTGARHTEAFF	TGTGCCAGCAGCTTAGACGGGACAGGTGCCCGTCACACTGAAGCTTTCTTT
TRBV7-6	NA	TRBJ1-1	NA	CASSSPGGTNTEAFF	TGTGCCAGCAGCTCCCCGGGGGGGACGAACACTGAAGCTTTCTTT
TRBV28	few	TRBJ2-7	TRBD1	CASSFLTGAVNEQYF	TGTGCCAGCAGTTTCCTGACAGGGGCGGTGAACGAGCAGTACTTC
TRBV10-3	NA	TRBJ2-4	NA	CAISDLSSRGNIQYF	TGTGCCATCAGTGATTTGTCATCAAGGGGGAACATTCAGTACTTC
TRBV5-6	NA	TRBJ2-7	TRBD1	CASSLGGDSSYEQYF	TGTGCCAGCAGCTTGGGAGGGGACAGCTCCTACGAGCAGTACTTC
TRBV9	NA	TRBJ2-5	TRBD2	CASSPGLAETQYF	TGTGCCAGCAGCCCAGGACTAGCGGAGACCCAGTACTTC
TRBV5-1	NA	TRBJ2-5	NA	CASSLVGEETQYF	TGCGCCAGCAGCTTGGTAGGGGAAGAGACCCAGTACTTC
TRBV19	NA	TRBJ1-4	TRBD1	CASSRQGSMNEKLFF	TGTGCCAGTAGTAGACAGGGGTCGATGAATGAAAAACTGTTTTTT
TRBV5-4	NA	TRBJ2-5	TRBD1	CASSSGQLQETQYF	TGTGCCAGCAGCTCGGGACAGCTTCAAGAGACCCAGTACTTC
TRBV4-2	NA	TRBJ2-5	NA	CASSKSGEGVGTQYF	TGTGCCAGCAGCAAATCCGGAGAGGGGGTTGGGACCCAGTACTTC
TRBV6-5	NA	TRBJ1-2	NA	CASWTGGAIYGYTF	TGTGCCAGCTGGACGGGGGGGGCGATCTATGGCTACACCTTC
TRBV4-3	NA	TRBJ1-1	NA	CASSQSAGGTEAFF	TGCGCCAGCAGCCAATCCGCGGGTGGCACTGAAGCTTTCTTT
TRBV18	NA	TRBJ1-1	TRBD1	CASSPQQGMNTEAFF	TGTGCCAGCTCACCACAACAGGGGATGAACACTGAAGCTTTCTTT
TRBV4-3	NA	TRBJ1-5	NA	CASSQGAAENQPQHF	TGCGCCAGCAGCCAAGGTGCGGCTGAGAATCAGCCCCAGCATTTT
TRBV12-5	NA	TRBJ2-5	TRBD1	CASGLTRDRDIKAQYF	TGTGCTAGTGGTTTGACCCGGGACAGGGATATCAAGGCCCAGTACTTC
TRBV6-5	NA	TRBJ1-2	TRBD1	CASREGAYGYTF	TGTGCCAGCAGAGAGGGGGCATATGGCTACACCTTC
TRBV7-7	NA	TRBJ2-1	TRBD2	CASSPSGTSSYNEQFF	TGTGCTAGCAGCCCAAGTGGGACTAGCTCCTACAATGAGCAGTTCTTC
TRBV6-1	NA	TRBJ1-2	TRBD1	CASTRGQVYGYTF	TGTGCCAGCACCAGGGGACAGGTATATGGCTACACCTTC
TRBV19	many	TRBJ1-5	NA	CASSETGNQPQHF	TGTGCCAGTAGTGAAACAGGCAATCAGCCCCAGCATTTT
TRBV5-6	NA	TRBJ1-5	TRBD1	CASSFGRGRVSNQPQHF	TGTGCCAGCAGCTTCGGTAGGGGGCGGGTATCCAATCAGCCCCAGCATTTT
TRBV7-6	NA	TRBJ2-1	NA	CASSLDTGSLSEQFF	TGTGCCAGCAGCTTAGACACGGGATCTCTATCGGAGCAGTTCTTC
TRBV10-3	NA	TRBJ1-1	NA	CAIRTSGDTEAFF	TGTGCCATCAGAACCTCAGGGGACACTGAAGCTTTCTTT
TRBV6-5	few	TRBJ1-6	NA	CASSLGQGSPLHF	TGTGCCAGCAGTCTCGGCCAGGGATCACCCCTCCACTTT
TRBV5-6	NA	TRBJ1-1	NA	CASSSTGALEAFF	TGTGCCAGCAGCAGCACAGGAGCCCTTGAAGCTTTCTTT
TRBV11-2	NA	TRBJ1-1	NA	CASSLLRGNGAFF	TGTGCCAGCAGCTTATTGCGAGGGAACGGAGCTTTCTTT
TRBV6-5	NA	TRBJ2-7	TRBD2	CASSYRGVRYEQYF	TGTGCCAGCAGTTACCGGGGGGTCCGCTACGAGCAGTACTTC
TRBV7-2	NA	TRBJ1-4	TRBD1	CASSLAGQFNEKLFF	TGTGCCAGCAGCTTAGCGGGACAGTTTAATGAAAAACTGTTTTTT
TRBV15	NA	TRBJ2-5	NA	CATSRDRGETQYF	TGTGCCACCAGCAGAGATCGGGGGGAGACCCAGTACTTC
TRBV9	NA	TRBJ1-2	NA	CASSVAAQGGGYTF	TGTGCCAGCAGCGTAGCGGCCCAGGGAGGGGGCTACACCTTC
TRBV27	NA	TRBJ2-3	NA	CASSAPQLPDTQYF	TGTGCCAGCAGTGCCCCTCAACTTCCAGATACGCAGTATTTT
TRBV9	NA	TRBJ2-7	NA	CASSVGASGSYEQYF	TGTGCCAGCAGCGTAGGAGCCAGCGGGTCCTACGAGCAGTACTTC
TRBV7-9	NA	TRBJ1-2	NA	CASSLGWTPNYGYTF	TGTGCCAGCAGCTTAGGTTGGACACCGAACTATGGCTACACCTTC
TRBV27	NA	TRBJ1-2	NA	CASSLSIGTADGYTF	TGTGCCAGCAGTTTATCGATTGGTACAGCCGATGGCTACACCTTC
TRBV6-6	NA	TRBJ1-5	TRBD1	CASSWTGFNQPQHF	TGTGCCAGCAGTTGGACAGGGTTCAATCAGCCCCAGCATTTT
TRBV5-1	NA	TRBJ2-5	TRBD2	CASSPAGLAGVGTQYF	TGCGCCAGCAGCCCCGCTGGACTAGCGGGAGTAGGGACCCAGTACTTC
TRBV7-3	NA	TRBJ2-1	TRBD2	CASSMGLAGTGEQFF	TGTGCCAGCAGCATGGGACTAGCGGGAACCGGTGAGCAGTTCTTC
TRBV6-4	NA	TRBJ2-2	NA	CASSETGSWGYTGELFF	TGTGCCAGCAGTGAAACAGGGTCCTGGGGGTACACCGGGGAGCTGTTTTTT
TRBV30	NA	TRBJ1-4	NA	CAFTGATNEKLFF	TGTGCCTTTACGGGGGCAACTAATGAAAAACTGTTTTTT
TRBV4-2	NA	TRBJ2-7	NA	CASSRGVYEQYF	TGTGCCAGCAGCCGCGGCGTTTACGAGCAGTACTTC
TRBV5-1	few	TRBJ1-1	NA	CASSTGTINTEAFF	TGCGCCAGCAGCACCGGGACAATTAACACTGAAGCTTTCTTT